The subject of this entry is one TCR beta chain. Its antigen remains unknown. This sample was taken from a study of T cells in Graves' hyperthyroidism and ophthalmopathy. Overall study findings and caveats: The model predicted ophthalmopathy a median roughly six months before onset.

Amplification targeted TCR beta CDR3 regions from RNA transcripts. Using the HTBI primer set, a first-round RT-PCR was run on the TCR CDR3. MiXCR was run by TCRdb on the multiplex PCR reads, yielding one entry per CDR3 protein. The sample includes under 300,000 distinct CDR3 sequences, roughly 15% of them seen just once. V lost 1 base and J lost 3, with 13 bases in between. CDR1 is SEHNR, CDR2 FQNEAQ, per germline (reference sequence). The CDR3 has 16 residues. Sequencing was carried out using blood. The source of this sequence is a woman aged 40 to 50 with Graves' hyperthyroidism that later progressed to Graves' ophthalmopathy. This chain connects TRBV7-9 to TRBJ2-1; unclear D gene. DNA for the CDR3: TGTGCCAGCAGCTTAGTTCTGCGCGATTACTACAATGAGCAGTTCTTC. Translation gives CASSLVLRDYYNEQFF. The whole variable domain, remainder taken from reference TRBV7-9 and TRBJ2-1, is DTGVSQNPRHKITKRGQNVTFRCDPISEHNRLYWYRQTLGQGPEFLTYFQNEAQLEKSRLLSDRFSAERPKGSFSTLEIQRTEQGDSAMYLCASSLVLRDYYNEQFFGPGTRLTVL.